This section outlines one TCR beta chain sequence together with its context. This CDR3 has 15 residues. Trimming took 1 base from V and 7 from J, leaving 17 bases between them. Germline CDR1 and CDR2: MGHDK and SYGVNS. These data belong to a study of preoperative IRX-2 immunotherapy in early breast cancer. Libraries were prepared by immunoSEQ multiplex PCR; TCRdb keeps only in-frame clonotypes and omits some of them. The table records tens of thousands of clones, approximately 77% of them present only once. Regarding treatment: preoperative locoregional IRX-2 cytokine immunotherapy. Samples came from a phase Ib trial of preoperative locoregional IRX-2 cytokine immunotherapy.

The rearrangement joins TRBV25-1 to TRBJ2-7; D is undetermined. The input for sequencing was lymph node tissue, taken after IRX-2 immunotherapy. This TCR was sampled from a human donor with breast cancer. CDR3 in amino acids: CASSEFTYYREEQYF. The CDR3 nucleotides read TGTGCCAGCAGTGAATTCACCTATTACCGCGAAGAGCAGTACTTC.